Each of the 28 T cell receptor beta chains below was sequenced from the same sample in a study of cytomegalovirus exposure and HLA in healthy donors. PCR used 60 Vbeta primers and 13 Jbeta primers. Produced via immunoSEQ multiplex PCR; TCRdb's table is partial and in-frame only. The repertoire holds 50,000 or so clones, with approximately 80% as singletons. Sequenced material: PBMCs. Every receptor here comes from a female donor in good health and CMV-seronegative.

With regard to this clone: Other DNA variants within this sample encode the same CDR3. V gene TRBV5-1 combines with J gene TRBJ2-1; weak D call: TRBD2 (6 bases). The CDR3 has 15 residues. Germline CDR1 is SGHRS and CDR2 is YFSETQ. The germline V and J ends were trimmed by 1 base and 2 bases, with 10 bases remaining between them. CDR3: CASSLRREPYNEQFF. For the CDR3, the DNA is TGCGCCAGCAGCTTGAGGCGGGAACCCTACAATGAGCAGTTCTTC.

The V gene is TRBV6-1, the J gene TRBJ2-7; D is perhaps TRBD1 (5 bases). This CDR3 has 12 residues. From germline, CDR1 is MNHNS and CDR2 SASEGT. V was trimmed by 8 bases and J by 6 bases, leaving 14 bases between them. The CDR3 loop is CASSPGKSEQYF. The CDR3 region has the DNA TGTGCCAGCTCGCCAGGGAAAAGCGAGCAGTACTTC.

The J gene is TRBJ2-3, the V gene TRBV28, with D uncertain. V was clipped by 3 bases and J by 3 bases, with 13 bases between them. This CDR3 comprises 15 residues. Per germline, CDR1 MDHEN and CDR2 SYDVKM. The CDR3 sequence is CASSLRPGGTDTQYF. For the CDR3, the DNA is TGTGCCAGCAGTTTGCGACCGGGTGGAACAGATACGCAGTATTTT. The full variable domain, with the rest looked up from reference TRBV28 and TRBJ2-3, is DVKVTQSSRYLVKRTGEKVFLECVQDMDHENMFWYRQDPGLGLRLIYFSYDVKMKEKGDIPEGYSVSREKKERFSLILESASTNQTSMYLCASSLRPGGTDTQYFGPGTRLTVL.

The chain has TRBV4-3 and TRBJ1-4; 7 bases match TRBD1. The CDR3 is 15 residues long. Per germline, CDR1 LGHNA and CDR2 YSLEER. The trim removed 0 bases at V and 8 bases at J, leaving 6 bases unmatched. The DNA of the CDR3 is TGCGCCAGCAGCCAAGAGACAGGGTCAGGGGAAAAACTGTTTTTT. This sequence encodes CASSQETGSGEKLFF.

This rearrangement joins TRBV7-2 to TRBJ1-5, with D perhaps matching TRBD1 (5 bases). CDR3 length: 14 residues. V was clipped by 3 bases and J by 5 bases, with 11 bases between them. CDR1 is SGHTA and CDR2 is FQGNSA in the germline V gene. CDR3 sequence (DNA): TGTGCCAGCAGCTTGGGCGGGGGACATCAGCCCCAGCATTTT. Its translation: CASSLGGGHQPQHF.

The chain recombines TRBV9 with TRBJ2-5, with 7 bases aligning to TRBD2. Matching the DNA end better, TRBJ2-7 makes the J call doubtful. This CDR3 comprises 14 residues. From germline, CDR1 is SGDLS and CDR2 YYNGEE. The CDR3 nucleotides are TGTGCCAGCAGCGTAGGGGAGGGAACCTACGAGCAGTACTTC. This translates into CASSVGEGTYEQYF.

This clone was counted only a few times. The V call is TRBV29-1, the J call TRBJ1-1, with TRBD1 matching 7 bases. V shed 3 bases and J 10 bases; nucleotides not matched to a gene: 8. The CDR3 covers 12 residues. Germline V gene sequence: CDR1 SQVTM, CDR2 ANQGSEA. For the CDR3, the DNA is TGCAGCGTTGATGCGGACAGGCCGGGAGCTTTCTTT. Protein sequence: CSVDADRPGAFF. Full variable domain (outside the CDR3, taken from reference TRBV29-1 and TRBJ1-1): SAVISQKPSRDICQRGTSLTIQCQVDSQVTMMFWYRQQPGQSLTLIATANQGSEATYESGFVIDKFPISRPNLTFSTLTVSNMSPEDSSIYLCSVDADRPGAFFGQGTRLTVV.

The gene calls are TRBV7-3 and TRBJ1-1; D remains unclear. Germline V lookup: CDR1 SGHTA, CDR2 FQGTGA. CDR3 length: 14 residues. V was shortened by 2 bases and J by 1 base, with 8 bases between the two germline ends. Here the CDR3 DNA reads TGTGCCAGCAGCTTATCCGGGTCGAACACTGAAGCTTTCTTT. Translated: CASSLSGSNTEAFF.

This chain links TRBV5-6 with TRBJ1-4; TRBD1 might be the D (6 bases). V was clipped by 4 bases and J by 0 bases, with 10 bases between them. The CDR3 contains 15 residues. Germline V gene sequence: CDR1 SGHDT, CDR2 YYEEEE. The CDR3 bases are TGTGCCAGCAGCCACCGGACAGCAACTAATGAAAAACTGTTTTTT. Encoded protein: CASSHRTATNEKLFF.

This chain's CDR3 is CASSLELATANSPLHF. In nucleotides, the CDR3 is TGTGCCAGCAGCTTGGAATTGGCGACAGCTAATTCACCCCTCCACTTT. This chain links TRBV5-4 with TRBJ1-6, with D maybe TRBD1 (5 bases). The V and J ends lost 0 bases and 6 bases respectively, with 13 bases between them. Germline-derived CDR1 and CDR2 are SGHNT and YYREEE (reference sequence). This CDR3 has 16 amino acids.

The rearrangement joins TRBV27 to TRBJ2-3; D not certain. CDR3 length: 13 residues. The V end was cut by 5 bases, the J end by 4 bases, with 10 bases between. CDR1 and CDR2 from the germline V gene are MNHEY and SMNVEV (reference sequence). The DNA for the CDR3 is TGTGCCAGCAGTGACGCCGAGGCAGATACGCAGTATTTT. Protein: CASSDAEADTQYF.

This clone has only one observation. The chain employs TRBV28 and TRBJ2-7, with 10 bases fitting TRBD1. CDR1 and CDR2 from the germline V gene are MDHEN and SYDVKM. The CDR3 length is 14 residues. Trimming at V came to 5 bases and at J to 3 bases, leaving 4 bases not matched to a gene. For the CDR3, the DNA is TGTGCCAGCAGTCGGACAGGGGGGTACTACGAGCAGTACTTC. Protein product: CASSRTGGYYEQYF.

The CDR3 sequence is CASSEGRGYGYTF. The CDR3 region has the DNA TGTGCCAGTAGTGAGGGCAGGGGTTATGGCTACACCTTC. The chain carries TRBV19 and TRBJ1-2; D may be TRBD1 (6 bases). The CDR3 sequence is 13 residues long. V shed 5 bases and J shed 5 bases, with 12 bases lying between them. The germline V gene has CDR1 LNHDA and CDR2 SQIVND (reference sequence).

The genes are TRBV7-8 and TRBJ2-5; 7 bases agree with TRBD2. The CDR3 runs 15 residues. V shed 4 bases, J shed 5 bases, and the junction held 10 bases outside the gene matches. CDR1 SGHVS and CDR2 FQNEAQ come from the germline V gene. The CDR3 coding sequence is TGTGCCAGCAGCTCAAGGACTAGTGGCAGGGAGACCCAGTACTTC. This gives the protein CASSSRTSGRETQYF.

CDR3: CASSFDRADEQYF. The CDR3 nucleotides read TGTGCCAGCAGTTTTGACAGGGCGGACGAGCAGTACTTC. V is TRBV27 and J is TRBJ2-7; 7 nucleotides match TRBD1. This CDR3 comprises 13 residues. Trimming at V came to 3 bases and at J to 5 bases, leaving 4 bases not matched to a gene. Germline CDR1 is MNHEY and CDR2 is SMNVEV (reference sequence).

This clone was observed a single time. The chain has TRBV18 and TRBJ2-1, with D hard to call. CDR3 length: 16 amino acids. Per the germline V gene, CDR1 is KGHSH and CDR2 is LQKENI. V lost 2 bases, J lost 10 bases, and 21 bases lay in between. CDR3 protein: CASSPVNNQAGMEQFF. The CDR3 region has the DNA TGTGCCAGCTCACCAGTAAATAACCAGGCCGGAATGGAGCAGTTCTTC.

For the CDR3, the DNA is TGCGCCAGCAGCCAAGGGGACAGGGGCCGCGATGAGCAGTTCTTC. Its protein product is CASSQGDRGRDEQFF. The rearrangement uses TRBV4-1 and TRBJ2-1; TRBD1 matches 10 bases. V trimming: 1 base; J trimming: 8 bases; junction bases outside the gene matches: 5. The CDR3 is made up of 15 amino acids. The germline V gene encodes CDR1 MGHRA and CDR2 YSYEKL.

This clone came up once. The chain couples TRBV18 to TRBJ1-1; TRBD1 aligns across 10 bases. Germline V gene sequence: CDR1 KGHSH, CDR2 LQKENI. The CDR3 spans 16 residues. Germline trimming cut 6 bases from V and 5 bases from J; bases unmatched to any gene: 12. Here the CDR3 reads CASSPRTGGRGTEAFF. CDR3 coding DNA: TGTGCCAGCTCGCCCAGGACAGGGGGTCGGGGGACTGAAGCTTTCTTT.

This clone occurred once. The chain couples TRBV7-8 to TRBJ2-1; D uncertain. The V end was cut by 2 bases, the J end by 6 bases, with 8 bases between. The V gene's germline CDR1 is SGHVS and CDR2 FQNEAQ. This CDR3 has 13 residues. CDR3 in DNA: TGTGCCAGCAGCTTAAACAGTATCAATGAGCAGTTCTTC. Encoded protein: CASSLNSINEQFF. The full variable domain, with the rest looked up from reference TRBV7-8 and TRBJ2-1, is GAGVSQSPRYKVAKRGQDVALRCDPISGHVSLFWYQQALGQGPEFLTYFQNEAQLDKSGLPSDRFFAERPEGSVSTLKIQRTQQEDSAVYLCASSLNSINEQFFGPGTRLTVL.

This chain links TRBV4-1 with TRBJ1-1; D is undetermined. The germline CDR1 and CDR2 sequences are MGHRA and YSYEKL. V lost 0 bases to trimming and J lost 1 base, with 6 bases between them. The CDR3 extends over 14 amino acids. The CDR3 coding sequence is TGCGCCAGCAGCCAAGATAAGCGGAACACTGAAGCTTTCTTT. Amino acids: CASSQDKRNTEAFF.

The CDR3, as DNA: TGTGCCAGCAGCCAATCCCCATTGGGGCCTGGCGCACTCTACGAGCAGTACTTC. Translating it yields CASSQSPLGPGALYEQYF. V usage is TRBV4-2 and J usage is TRBJ2-7; possible D gene TRBD1, 5 bases. Germline loops: CDR1 LGHNA, CDR2 YNFKEQ. Trimming left V 2 bases short and J 3 bases short, with 23 bases between. CDR3 size: 18 residues.

Here the CDR3 reads CAISEWGVNQPQHF. As DNA, the CDR3 is TGTGCCATCAGTGAGTGGGGGGTCAATCAGCCCCAGCATTTT. The V and J genes are TRBV10-3 and TRBJ1-5; D might be TRBD1 (5 bases). Germline CDR1 ENHRY, CDR2 SYGVKD. The CDR3 totals 14 residues. V was cut by 1 base and J by 3 bases, with 7 bases left in between.

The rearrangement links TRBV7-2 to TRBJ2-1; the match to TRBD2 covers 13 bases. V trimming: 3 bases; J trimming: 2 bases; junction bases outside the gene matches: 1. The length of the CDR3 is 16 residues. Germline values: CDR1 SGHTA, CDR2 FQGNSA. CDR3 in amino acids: CASSFTSGGAYNEQFF. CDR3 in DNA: TGTGCCAGCAGCTTTACTAGCGGGGGGGCCTACAATGAGCAGTTCTTC.

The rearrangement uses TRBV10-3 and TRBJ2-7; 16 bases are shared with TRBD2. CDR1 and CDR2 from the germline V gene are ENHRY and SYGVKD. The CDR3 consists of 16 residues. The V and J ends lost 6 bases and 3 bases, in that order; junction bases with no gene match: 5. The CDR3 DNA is TGTGCCATCAGCACCGGGACTAGCGGGAGGGGCTACGAGCAGTACTTC. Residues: CAISTGTSGRGYEQYF.

CDR3: CASLVGGMYEQYF. DNA of the CDR3: TGTGCCAGTCTCGTGGGGGGGATGTACGAGCAGTACTTC. V and J are TRBV2 and TRBJ2-5; 7 nucleotides line up with TRBD2. The J call could be wrong; TRBJ2-7 is a better fit for the DNA end. Germline CDR1 SNHLY, CDR2 FYNNEI. CDR3 length: 13 residues.

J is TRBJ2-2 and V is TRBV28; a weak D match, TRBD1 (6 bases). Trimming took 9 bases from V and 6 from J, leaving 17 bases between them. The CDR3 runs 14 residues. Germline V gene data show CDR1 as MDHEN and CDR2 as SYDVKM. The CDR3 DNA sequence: TGTGCCAGTCTTGAACAGGGCTTCGCCGGGGAGCTGTTTTTT. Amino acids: CASLEQGFAGELFF.

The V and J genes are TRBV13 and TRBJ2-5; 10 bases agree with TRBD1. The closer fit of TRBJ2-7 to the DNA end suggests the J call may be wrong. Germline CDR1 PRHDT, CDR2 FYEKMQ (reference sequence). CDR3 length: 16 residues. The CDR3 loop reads CASSGLGGQGAYEQYF. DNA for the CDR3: TGTGCCAGCAGCGGGTTGGGCGGACAGGGGGCCTACGAGCAGTACTTC.

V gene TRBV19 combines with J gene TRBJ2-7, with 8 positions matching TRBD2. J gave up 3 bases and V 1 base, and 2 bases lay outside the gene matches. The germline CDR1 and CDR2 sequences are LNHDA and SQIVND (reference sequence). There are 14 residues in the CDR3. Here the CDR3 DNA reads TGTGCCAGTAGTATAGGGACTAGCTTCTACGAGCAGTACTTC. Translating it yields CASSIGTSFYEQYF.